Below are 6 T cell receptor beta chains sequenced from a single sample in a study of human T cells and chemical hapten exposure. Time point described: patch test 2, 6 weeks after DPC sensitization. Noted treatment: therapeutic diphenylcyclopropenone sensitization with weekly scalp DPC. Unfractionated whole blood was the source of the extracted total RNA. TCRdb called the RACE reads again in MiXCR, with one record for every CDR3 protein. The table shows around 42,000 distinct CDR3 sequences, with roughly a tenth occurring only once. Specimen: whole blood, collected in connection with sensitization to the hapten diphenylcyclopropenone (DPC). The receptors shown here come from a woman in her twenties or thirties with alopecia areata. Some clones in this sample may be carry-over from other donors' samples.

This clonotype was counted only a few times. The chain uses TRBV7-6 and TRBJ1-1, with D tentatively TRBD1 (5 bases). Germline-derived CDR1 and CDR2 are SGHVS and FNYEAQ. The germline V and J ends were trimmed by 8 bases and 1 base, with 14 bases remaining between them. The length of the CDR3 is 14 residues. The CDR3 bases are TGTGCCAGCGCCGTGGGACGGACGAACACTGAAGCTTTCTTT. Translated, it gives CASAVGRTNTEAFF.

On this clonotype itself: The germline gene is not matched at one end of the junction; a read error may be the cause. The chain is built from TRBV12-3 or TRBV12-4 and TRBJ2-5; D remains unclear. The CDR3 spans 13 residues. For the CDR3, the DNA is TGTGCCAGCAGATTAGGGCTCCAAGAGACCCAGTACTTC. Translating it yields CASRLGLQETQYF.

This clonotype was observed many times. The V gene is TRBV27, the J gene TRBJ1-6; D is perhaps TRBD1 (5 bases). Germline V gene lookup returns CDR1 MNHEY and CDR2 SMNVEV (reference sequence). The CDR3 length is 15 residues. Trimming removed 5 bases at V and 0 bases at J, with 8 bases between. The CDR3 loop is CASSPGTSYNSPLHF. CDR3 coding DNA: TGTGCCAGCAGTCCAGGGACCTCCTATAATTCACCCCTCCACTTT.

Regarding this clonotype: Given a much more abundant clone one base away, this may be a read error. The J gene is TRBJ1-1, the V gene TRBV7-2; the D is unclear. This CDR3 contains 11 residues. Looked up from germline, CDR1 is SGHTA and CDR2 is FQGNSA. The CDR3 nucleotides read TGTGTCAGCAGCCCGGCGACTGAAGCTTTCTTT. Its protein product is CVSSPATEAFF.

CDR3 nucleotide sequence: TGTGCCAGCAGCTCCGGGGGTCTTGCGGGGGAGCAAGAGACCCAGTACTTC. As protein: CASSSGGLAGEQETQYF. The V call is TRBV11-3, the J call TRBJ2-5; the match to TRBD2 covers 7 bases. The ends lost 4 bases at V and 2 bases at J; junction bases unmatched: 13. Germline CDR1 and CDR2: SGHNT and YENEEA. CDR3 length equals 17 residues. The full variable domain, in which reference TRBV11-3 and TRBJ2-5 provide the parts outside the CDR3, is EAGVVQSPRYKIIEKKQPVAFWCNPISGHNTLYWYLQNLGQGPELLIRYENEEAVDDSQLPKDRFSAERLKGVDSTLKIQPAELGDSAVYLCASSSGGLAGEQETQYFGPGTRLLVL.

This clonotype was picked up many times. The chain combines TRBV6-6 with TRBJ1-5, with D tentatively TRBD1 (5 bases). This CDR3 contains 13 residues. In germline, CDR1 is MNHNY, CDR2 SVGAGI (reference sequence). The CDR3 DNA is TGTGCAGGCTCGGGGCAGAGCAATCAGCCCCAGCATTTT. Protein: CAGSGQSNQPQHF.